These T cell receptor beta chains were read from a single sample in a study of T cell repertoires in cytomegalovirus infection. TCRdb independently ran MiXCR on the reads; one entry per CDR3 protein. The data hold roughly 60,000 distinct CDR3 sequences, with about a third observed a single time. For these TCRs, the target antigens are not known. Sequencing was done on a sample of PBMCs, sequenced either directly or after in vitro stimulation (not recorded which). The receptors derive from a human donor in good health (CMV status not recorded). Some clones in this sample may be carry-over from other donors' samples. The CDR3 runs from the conserved cysteine through the conserved F or W. The order of the fields is clone size, J gene, D gene, V gene, CDR3 DNA, CDR3 protein. D genes are given only for firm matches. Clone size appears in some rows only: once, few, many, or a class for an expanded clone.

>NA|TRBJ2-2|NA|TRBV7-6
TGTGCCAGCAGCTTACCCGCCTGGGCGGAGAACACCGGGGAGCTGTTTTTT
CASSLPAWAENTGELFF
>NA|TRBJ2-7|TRBD1|TRBV7-3
TGTGCCAGCAGCTTCCGCGGGACAGGGGTGAACGAGCAGTACTTC
CASSFRGTGVNEQYF
>NA|TRBJ2-2|TRBD2|TRBV6-2/TRBV6-3
TGTGCCAGCAGTTTTTCGACTAGCGGGGACACCGGGGAGCTGTTTTTT
CASSFSTSGDTGELFF
>NA|TRBJ1-6|NA|TRBV7-8
TGTGCCAGCAGCCTCCGGGACCCTTATAATTCACCCCTCCACTTT
CASSLRDPYNSPLHF
>few|TRBJ2-3|NA|TRBV25-1
TGTGCCAGCAGTACTCTCCTAGCTTCAGATACGCAGTATTTT
CASSTLLASDTQYF
>many|TRBJ2-7|NA|TRBV7-2
TGTGCCAGCAGCATAGGACAGAACTCCTACGAGCAGTACTTC
CASSIGQNSYEQYF
>NA|TRBJ2-2|TRBD1|TRBV20-1
TGCAGTGCCAGGGCAACAGGGGTCACCGGGGAGCTGTTTTTT
CSARATGVTGELFF
>NA|TRBJ1-2|NA|TRBV28
TGTGCCAGCAGCTTGAGGCTCTATGGCTACACCTTC
CASSLRLYGYTF
>few|TRBJ2-7|TRBD2|TRBV12-3/TRBV12-4
TGTGCCAGCAGTTCACTACTAGCGTACGAGCAGTACTTC
CASSSLLAYEQYF
>few|TRBJ2-7|NA|TRBV2
TGTGCCAGCACAAGACAGATTCGCTACGAGCAGTACTTC
CASTRQIRYEQYF
>many|TRBJ1-3|NA|TRBV6-1
TGTGCCAGCAGTGGATTCCGGGGCTCCTCTGGAAACACCATATATTTT
CASSGFRGSSGNTIYF
>NA|TRBJ2-7|TRBD2|TRBV10-3
TGTGCCATCGGGCCCTCCGAGCGGGGAGCCTACGAGCAGTACTTC
CAIGPSERGAYEQYF
>many|TRBJ2-1|NA|TRBV7-2
TGTGCCAGCAGCCCCCTCGCGAGCAGCTGGAATGAGCAGTTCTTC
CASSPLASSWNEQFF
>many|TRBJ2-1|NA|TRBV7-2
TGTGCCAGCAGCTCACACGGCCCTTACAATGAGCAGTTCTTC
CASSSHGPYNEQFF
>NA|TRBJ1-2|TRBD1|TRBV6-1
TGTGCCAGCAGTGAAGGGACAGGGGGCCTTTTTGGCTACACCTTC
CASSEGTGGLFGYTF
>NA|TRBJ2-3|TRBD2|TRBV27
TGTGCCAGCAGTTCCGGCCGACTAGCGAGAACAGATATGCAGTATTTT
CASSSGRLARTDMQYF
>few|TRBJ2-7|NA|TRBV19
TGTGCCAGTAGTCCCACCGGGACACCATCCTACGAGCAGTACTTC
CASSPTGTPSYEQYF
>NA|TRBJ2-3|NA|TRBV11-2
TGTGCCAGCAGTTTCGGGTCCGGGACAACCGCAGATACGCAGTATTTT
CASSFGSGTTADTQYF
>NA|TRBJ1-1|NA|TRBV7-8
TGTGCCAGCAGCTTAGACAGTTACACTGAAGCTTTCTTT
CASSLDSYTEAFF
>NA|TRBJ2-5|NA|TRBV6-2/TRBV6-3
TGTGCCAGCAGATCTATCGGAAACGGACAGCAAGAGACCCAGTACTTC
CASRSIGNGQQETQYF
>few|TRBJ1-4|NA|TRBV7-9
TGTGCCAGCAGCTTAAATCAGGGATCCGAAAAACTGTTTTTT
CASSLNQGSEKLFF
>NA|TRBJ2-3|TRBD2|TRBV7-2
TGTGCCAGCAGCTTAGCTAGCGGGAGGACGCAGTATTTT
CASSLASGRTQYF
>many|TRBJ1-2|TRBD1|TRBV7-6
TGTGCCAGCAGTCCCCGACAGGGGGAAGCAAGCTACACCTTC
CASSPRQGEASYTF
>NA|TRBJ1-3|NA|TRBV5-6
TGTGCCAGCAGCTTGGGCGTGGTGGGAAACACCATATATTTT
CASSLGVVGNTIYF
>NA|TRBJ2-5|NA|TRBV28
TGTGCCAGCAGTTTCTCCCGAGCGGCCTATCAAGAGACCCAGTACTTC
CASSFSRAAYQETQYF
>NA|TRBJ2-1|TRBD2|TRBV6-2/TRBV6-3
TGTGCCAGCACCACCCGCGGGGGAAAGCAGTTCTTC
CASTTRGGKQFF
>NA|TRBJ1-4|TRBD1|TRBV18
TGTGCCAGCTCACCCTACCGGGACAGGGAAGGTGAAAAACTGTTTTTT
CASSPYRDREGEKLFF
>few|TRBJ2-5|TRBD1|TRBV7-2
TGTGCCAGCAGCTTGACAGGGGTTGGGGAGACCCAGTACTTC
CASSLTGVGETQYF
>many|TRBJ2-2|NA|TRBV28
TGTGCCAGCAGTCTCCCCGGGGAGCTGTTTTTT
CASSLPGELFF
>many|TRBJ1-4|TRBD1|TRBV7-6
TGTGCCAGCAGCCCCGGGACAGGGATCGAAAAACTGTTTTTT
CASSPGTGIEKLFF
>few|TRBJ2-3|NA|TRBV5-5
TGTGCCAGCAGCTTGACAGCTAGCACAGATACGCAGTATTTT
CASSLTASTDTQYF
>many|TRBJ2-3|NA|TRBV7-2
TGTGCCAGCAGCTCCGGGGGCCCCAACCCCCCAGATACGCAGTATTTT
CASSSGGPNPPDTQYF
>NA|TRBJ2-1|NA|TRBV19
TGTGCCAGTAGTAGGACCGGAGGGACTCTCGGCTACAATGAGCAGTTCTTC
CASSRTGGTLGYNEQFF
>NA|TRBJ2-5|NA|TRBV19
TGTGCGGTTGCAGTTCGGCGAAGACAAGAGACCCAGTACTTC
CAVAVRRRQETQYF
>NA|TRBJ1-1|TRBD1|TRBV10-3
TGTGCCATCACCCGGACAGGGGGAAAGGGCACTGAAGCTTTCTTT
CAITRTGGKGTEAFF
>few|TRBJ2-7|TRBD1|TRBV28
TGTGCCAGCAGTTTACAGGGGGCAACCTACGAGCAGTACTTC
CASSLQGATYEQYF
>NA|TRBJ2-5|TRBD2|TRBV2
TGTGCCAGCAGTGTACTAGCGAGAGAGACCCAGTACTTC
CASSVLARETQYF
>NA|TRBJ2-7|TRBD1|TRBV27
TGTGCCAGCAGTGCCGGGACAGAGTCCTACGAGCAGTACTTC
CASSAGTESYEQYF
>few|TRBJ1-4|NA|TRBV7-6
TGTGCCAGCAGACCGACAGAGAATGAAAAACTGTTTTTT
CASRPTENEKLFF
>NA|TRBJ1-5|NA|TRBV6-6
TGTGCCAGCAGTTACCCGATTGGGGGGGCTCAGCCCCAGCATTTT
CASSYPIGGAQPQHF
>once|TRBJ2-3|TRBD2|TRBV20-1
TGCAGTGCCTGGACTAGCGGGGGGGCCTTCTTGGTTCCTACGCAGTATTTT
CSAWTSGGAFLVPTQYF
>many|TRBJ1-1|NA|TRBV12-3/TRBV12-4
TGTGCCAGCAGTAGCAGGGTAAACACTGAAGCTTTCTTT
CASSSRVNTEAFF
>few|TRBJ1-1|TRBD1|TRBV7-9
TGTGCCAGCAGCTTAAAGGGGGCGGACACTGAAGCTTTCTTT
CASSLKGADTEAFF
>NA|TRBJ1-2|TRBD1|TRBV7-9
TGTGCCAGCAGCTTTGCGGGACAGGGGCACGGTGGCTACACCTTC
CASSFAGQGHGGYTF
>NA|TRBJ2-5|NA|TRBV6-2/TRBV6-3
TGTGCCAGCTCCGCAGAGACCCAGTACTTC
CASSAETQYF
>NA|TRBJ2-1|NA|TRBV7-2
TGTGCCAGCAGCGACTCCTTATACAATGAGCAGTTCTTC
CASSDSLYNEQFF
>many|TRBJ1-5|NA|TRBV7-2
TGTGCCAGCAGCTTAGGGCCTGAGGGGCAGCCCCAGCATTTT
CASSLGPEGQPQHF
>NA|TRBJ1-5|NA|TRBV2
TGTGCCAGCAGTGAAGGGTTACAGCCCCAGCATTTT
CASSEGLQPQHF
>many|TRBJ1-4|NA|TRBV7-6
TGTGCCAGCAGCTCGGGTAGGAGGGCTAATGAAAAACTGTTTTTT
CASSSGRRANEKLFF
>NA|TRBJ2-7|TRBD1|TRBV12-3/TRBV12-4
TGTGCCAGCAGTCCGCCGGGACAGGGGAGGGCCGGCGGGGAGCAGTACTTC
CASSPPGQGRAGGEQYF
>few|TRBJ2-3|NA|TRBV7-9
TGTGCCAGCAGCTTAGGGGCTAGCGGCACAGATACGCAGTATTTT
CASSLGASGTDTQYF
>NA|TRBJ2-7|TRBD1|TRBV2
TGTGCCAGCAGAGGGGACAGAGCCTACGAGCAGTACTTC
CASRGDRAYEQYF
>NA|TRBJ1-5|NA|TRBV18
TGTGCCAGCTCACCAGCTTCTCCTGGGAGCAATCAGCCCCAGCATTTT
CASSPASPGSNQPQHF